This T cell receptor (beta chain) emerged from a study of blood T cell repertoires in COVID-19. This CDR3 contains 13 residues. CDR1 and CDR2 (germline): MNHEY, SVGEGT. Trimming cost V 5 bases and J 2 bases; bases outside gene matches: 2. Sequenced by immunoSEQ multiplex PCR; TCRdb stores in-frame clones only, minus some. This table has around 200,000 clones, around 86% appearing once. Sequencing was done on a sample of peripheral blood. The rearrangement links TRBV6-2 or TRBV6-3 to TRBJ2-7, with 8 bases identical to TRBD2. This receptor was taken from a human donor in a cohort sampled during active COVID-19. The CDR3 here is CASSQLAAYEQYF. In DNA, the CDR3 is TGTGCCAGCAGTCAACTAGCGGCCTACGAGCAGTACTTC.